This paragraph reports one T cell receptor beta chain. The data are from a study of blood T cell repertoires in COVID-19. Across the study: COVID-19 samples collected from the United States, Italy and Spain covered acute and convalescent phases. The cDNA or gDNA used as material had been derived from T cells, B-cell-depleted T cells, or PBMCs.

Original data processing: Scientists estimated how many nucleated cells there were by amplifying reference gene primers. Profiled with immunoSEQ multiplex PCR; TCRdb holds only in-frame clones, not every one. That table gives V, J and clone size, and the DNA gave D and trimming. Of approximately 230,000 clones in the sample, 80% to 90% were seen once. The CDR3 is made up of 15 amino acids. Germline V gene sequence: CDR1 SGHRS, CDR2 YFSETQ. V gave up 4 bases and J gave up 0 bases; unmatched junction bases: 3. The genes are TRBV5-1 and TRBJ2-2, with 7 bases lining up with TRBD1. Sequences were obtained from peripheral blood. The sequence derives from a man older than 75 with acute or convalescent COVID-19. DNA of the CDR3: TGCGCCAGCAGCCTGGACAGGACGAACACCGGGGAGCTGTTTTTT. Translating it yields CASSLDRTNTGELFF.